This T cell receptor (beta chain) derives from a study of PD-L1 blockade in urothelial cancer. The templates were synthetic TCR analogs, and they were spiked into each PCR. The assay was immunoSEQ multiplex PCR, and TCRdb's table has in-frame clones only and misses some. The sample consists of about 42,000 clones, roughly 86% of them appearing once. The junction had 10 bases not matched to a gene; V was cut back by 6 bases and J by 0 bases. In germline, CDR1 is LGHNT, CDR2 FRNRAP. This CDR3 has 16 amino acids. General study findings and limits: When pretreatment blood TCR clonality was below the median, it predicted better survival. Patients who had durable benefit saw their tumor-associated blood clones expand more at 3 weeks.

Points on this clone: Its antigen is not known.

This chain links TRBV12-5 with TRBJ1-2; 7 nucleotides agree with TRBD1. The source of this sequence is a man between 65 and 85 years old with urothelial cancer. The sequenced sample was PBMCs, obtained around atezolizumab (anti-PD-L1) treatment. The DNA of the CDR3 is TGTGCTAGTGGACCCAACAGGGGACACACTAACTATGGCTACACCTTC. It specifies CASGPNRGHTNYGYTF.